The 17 T cell receptor beta chains reported below all come from one sample, sequenced in a study of pediatric ulcerative colitis. Some clones are missing from TCRdb's copy, which holds only in-frame ones; the method was immunoSEQ multiplex PCR. The repertoire holds tens of thousands of clones, with 71% as singletons. During colonoscopy, one to two rectal pinch biopsies were collected. The sequenced sample consisted of gut tissue. These receptors were taken from a boy younger than 18 with severe ulcerative colitis.

J is TRBJ1-4 and V is TRBV5-1; TRBD1 might be the D (6 bases). The germline CDR1 and CDR2 sequences are SGHRS and YFSETQ. The CDR3 contains 15 residues. V lost 5 bases, J lost 3 bases, and 14 bases lay in between. CDR3 DNA: TGCGCCAGCAGATCAGGGGTGGGGGCTAATGAAAAACTGTTTTTT. The encoded protein is CASRSGVGANEKLFF.

The chain uses TRBV7-3 and TRBJ2-3; D tentatively reads TRBD1 or TRBD2 (6 bases each). Trimming removed 2 bases at V and 6 bases at J, with 12 bases between. The CDR3 totals 14 residues. Germline CDR1 is SGHTA and CDR2 is FQGTGA. CDR3 nucleotide sequence: TGTGCCAGCAGCTTATGGGGGGCTCAGGATACGCAGTATTTT. It yields the protein CASSLWGAQDTQYF.

In its sample, this clone was seen a few times. This chain connects TRBV6-1 to TRBJ1-1; 8 nucleotides match TRBD1. The CDR3 totals 13 residues. Germline loops: CDR1 MNHNS, CDR2 SASEGT. With V trimmed by 6 bases and J by 1 base, 1 base remained unmatched. CDR3 sequence reads: CASRDRENTEAFF. In DNA form, the CDR3 reads TGTGCCAGCAGGGACAGGGAGAACACTGAAGCTTTCTTT.

This clone has only a few counts. This sequence joins TRBV4-1 and TRBJ2-7, with 13 bases identical to TRBD2. CDR1 and CDR2 from the germline V gene are MGHRA and YSYEKL. The CDR3 consists of 17 residues. V shed 0 bases and J 0 bases; nucleotides not matched to a gene: 2. The CDR3 loop reads CASSQEGTSGASYEQYF. The CDR3 DNA follows: TGCGCCAGCAGCCAAGAAGGGACTAGCGGGGCCTCCTACGAGCAGTACTTC.

This sequence joins TRBV5-4 and TRBJ2-5, with 8 bases that match TRBD1. Germline assignment: CDR1 SGHNT and CDR2 YYREEE (reference sequence). V dropped 3 bases and J dropped 5; count of bases not matched to a gene: 6. This CDR3 contains 14 residues. Here the CDR3 DNA reads TGTGCCAGCAGCTCTCTGGACAGGGATGAGACCCAGTACTTC. Translating gives CASSSLDRDETQYF. Drawing the rest from reference TRBV5-4 and TRBJ2-5, the complete variable domain is ETGVTQSPTHLIKTRGQQVTLRCSSQSGHNTVSWYQQALGQGPQFIFQYYREEENGRGNFPPRFSGLQFPNYSSELNVNALELDDSALYLCASSSLDRDETQYFGPGTRLLVL.

By share of the sample, this clone is medium-sized. CDR3 loop: CASSPTGQPGNTIYF. DNA of the CDR3: TGTGCCAGCAGTCCTACAGGACAGCCCGGAAACACCATATATTTT. This chain uses TRBV28 with TRBJ1-3; D is possibly TRBD1 (6 bases). The CDR3 has 15 residues. The V and J ends lost 5 bases and 4 bases respectively, with 15 bases between them. CDR1 MDHEN and CDR2 SYDVKM come from the germline V gene.

The V and J genes are TRBV11-1 and TRBJ2-1; D is perhaps TRBD2 (5 bases). Germline V gene lookup returns CDR1 SGHAT and CDR2 FQDESV (reference sequence). Trimming cost V 1 base and J 9 bases, with 7 bases left between them. The CDR3 is 12 amino acids. In DNA form, the CDR3 reads TGTGCCAGCAGCTTAGAAGGGAGTGAGCAGTTCTTC. It is translated as CASSLEGSEQFF.

This clone has just a few counts. The V call is TRBV7-2, the J call TRBJ2-7, with TRBD2 matching 7 bases. V trimming: 1 base; J trimming: 7 bases; junction bases outside the gene matches: 7. This CDR3 spans 14 amino acids. Germline V gene sequence: CDR1 SGHTA, CDR2 FQGNSA. Here the CDR3 DNA reads TGTGCCAGCAGCTTAGGGGGGACTACAGGTGAGCAGTACTTC. Translation gives CASSLGGTTGEQYF.

This clone was picked up a small number of times. V is TRBV2 and J is TRBJ2-3; 9 positions match TRBD2. Germline V gene data show CDR1 as SNHLY and CDR2 as FYNNEI. The CDR3 contains 12 residues. Losses at the gene ends were 7 bases for V and 5 bases for J; bases not matched to a gene: 1. In DNA, the CDR3 is TGTGCCAGCAATAGCGGGGGAGATACGCAGTATTTT. This translates into CASNSGGDTQYF.

The CDR3 region is CASKQKTGPLEPQHF. The CDR3 region has the DNA TGTGCCAGTAAACAAAAGACAGGGCCCTTAGAGCCCCAGCATTTT. V gene TRBV19 combines with J gene TRBJ1-5; 7 nucleotides match TRBD1. The CDR3 is made up of 15 amino acids. Germline V lookup: CDR1 LNHDA, CDR2 SQIVND (reference sequence). The V and J ends lost 7 bases and 8 bases, in that order; junction bases with no gene match: 14.

This clone was seen a handful of times. The sample holds other DNA sequences that translate to the same CDR3. The chain carries TRBV27 and TRBJ2-7; 8 nucleotides line up with TRBD1. The CDR3 totals 12 residues. Trimming at V came to 2 bases and at J to 9 bases, leaving 3 bases not matched to a gene. In germline, CDR1 is MNHEY, CDR2 SMNVEV (reference sequence). CDR3 sequence reads: CASSLPGQGQYF. The CDR3, as DNA: TGTGCCAGCAGTTTACCCGGACAGGGGCAGTACTTC.

The V and J genes are TRBV6-1 and TRBJ1-2; 10 nucleotides agree with TRBD1. The germline V gene has CDR1 MNHNS and CDR2 SASEGT. This CDR3 comprises 15 residues. The V gene end was trimmed by 7 bases and the J gene end by 4 bases; junction bases not matched to a gene: 9. CDR3 amino acids: CASKDRGRLGYGYTF. For the CDR3, the DNA is TGTGCCAGCAAAGACAGGGGGCGCTTGGGCTATGGCTACACCTTC.

The sample holds one count of this clone. The J gene is TRBJ2-3, the V gene TRBV11-1; 7 bases agree with TRBD2. This CDR3 region has 17 residues. The J segment lost 2 bases and the V segment lost 2 bases, leaving 10 bases of the junction unmatched. CDR1 and CDR2 from the germline V gene are SGHAT and FQDESV (reference sequence). CDR3 loop: CASSLSRGGRTTDTQYF. The DNA of the CDR3 is TGTGCCAGCAGCTTATCTCGGGGAGGGAGGACCACAGATACGCAGTATTTT.

The sample holds a few counts of this clone. The rearrangement joins TRBV27 to TRBJ1-2, with 7 bases identical to TRBD1. The CDR3 length is 13 residues. The trim removed 4 bases at V and 5 bases at J, leaving 4 bases unmatched. The V gene's germline CDR1 is MNHEY and CDR2 SMNVEV (reference sequence). CDR3 nucleotides: TGTGCCAGCAGTTATAAACAGGGGTATGGCTACACCTTC. Protein product: CASSYKQGYGYTF.

The CDR3 nucleotides are TGCGCCAGCAGCCAAGGGCACTCTGGGGCCAACGTCCTGACTTTC. Translated: CASSQGHSGANVLTF. This chain joins TRBV4-1 and TRBJ2-6, with D uncertain. CDR3 length: 15 residues. V lost 1 base, J lost 0 bases, and 4 bases lay in between. Germline V gene lookup returns CDR1 MGHRA and CDR2 YSYEKL.

This chain connects TRBV10-3 to TRBJ2-1, with D hard to call. The CDR3 spans 15 residues. The V gene's germline CDR1 is ENHRY and CDR2 SYGVKD. The V gene lost 4 bases and the J gene lost 1 base, with 11 bases spanning the gap. CDR3 loop: CAISGNLISYNEQFF. The CDR3 DNA sequence: TGTGCCATCAGTGGGAACCTTATATCCTACAATGAGCAGTTCTTC.

The chain is built from TRBV29-1 and TRBJ2-1, with TRBD1 matching over 7 bases. Germline-derived CDR1 and CDR2 are SQVTM and ANQGSEA. V shed 3 bases and J 8 bases; nucleotides not matched to a gene: 7. The CDR3 loop spans 13 amino acids. DNA for the CDR3: TGCAGCGTTGACAGACAGGGTCTACATGAGCAGTTCTTC. This codes for CSVDRQGLHEQFF.